What follows are 22 T cell receptor beta chains derived from one specimen sequenced in a study of cytomegalovirus exposure and HLA in healthy donors. PCR amplification relied on 60 Vbeta primers (plus 13 Jbeta primers). Profiled with immunoSEQ multiplex PCR; TCRdb holds only in-frame clones, not every one. The repertoire has over 110,000 clones, 75% to 85% of them found once; the top ten carry about 6.6%. Sequences were obtained from PBMCs. The receptors come from a woman between 40 and 55 years old in good health and CMV-seropositive.

This chain connects TRBV10-3 to TRBJ2-7; 7 bases match TRBD1. In germline, CDR1 is ENHRY, CDR2 SYGVKD. Losses at the gene ends were 5 bases for V and 3 bases for J; bases not matched to a gene: 7. The CDR3 is made up of 14 amino acids. The CDR3 DNA sequence: TGTGCCATCAGTTGGGGACAGCCCCTCTACGAGCAGTACTTC. It is translated as CAISWGQPLYEQYF.

J is TRBJ2-7 and V is TRBV7-8; tentative D call: TRBD2 (7 bases). The CDR3 contains 16 residues. Trimming pared 4 bases from V and 6 bases from J, leaving 22 bases between. Germline-derived CDR1 and CDR2 are SGHVS and FQNEAQ. This CDR3 is CASSSLRGDKASEQYF. In nucleotides, the CDR3 is TGTGCCAGCAGCTCTCTTCGGGGGGACAAGGCGTCCGAGCAGTACTTC. Full variable domain (remainder filled in from reference TRBV7-8 and TRBJ2-7): GAGVSQSPRYKVAKRGQDVALRCDPISGHVSLFWYQQALGQGPEFLTYFQNEAQLDKSGLPSDRFFAERPEGSVSTLKIQRTQQEDSAVYLCASSSLRGDKASEQYFGPGTRLTVT.

The J gene is TRBJ2-1, the V gene TRBV9; D is undetermined. The CDR3 consists of 14 residues. Germline loops: CDR1 SGDLS, CDR2 YYNGEE. V shed 5 bases and J shed 1 base, with 10 bases lying between them. The CDR3 loop reads CASRLEDSYNEQFF. The CDR3 DNA sequence: TGTGCCAGCAGGCTTGAGGATTCCTACAATGAGCAGTTCTTC.

The chain links TRBV27 to TRBJ1-1; TRBD1 matches 12 bases. The J segment lost 1 base and the V segment lost 5 bases, leaving 8 bases of the junction unmatched. CDR3 length: 17 residues. CDR1 and CDR2 (germline): MNHEY, SMNVEV (reference sequence). The CDR3 sequence: CASSPGTGGPWNTEAFF. CDR3 DNA: TGTGCCAGCAGTCCCGGGACAGGGGGCCCTTGGAACACTGAAGCTTTCTTT.

The rearrangement joins TRBV2 to TRBJ2-3; 12 nucleotides line up with TRBD2. Trimming at V came to 6 bases and at J to 4 bases, leaving 5 bases not matched to a gene. Looked up from germline, CDR1 is SNHLY and CDR2 is FYNNEI. This CDR3 has 15 amino acids. The CDR3 sequence is CASSPTSGSPDTQYF. Here the CDR3 DNA reads TGTGCCAGCAGCCCGACTAGCGGGAGTCCAGATACGCAGTATTTT.

This clone was recorded once. This chain joins TRBV5-8 and TRBJ2-1; D unclear. Germline CDR1 is SGHTS and CDR2 is YDEGEE. The ends were cut back, 4 bases at V and 4 bases at J, with 3 bases in the middle. The CDR3 spans 11 residues. The CDR3 DNA follows: TGTGCCAGCAGCCGTTACAATGAGCAGTTCTTC. Translation: CASSRYNEQFF.

The chain carries TRBV5-1 and TRBJ2-5; TRBD1 matches 9 bases. Germline V CDR1 and CDR2: SGHRS, YFSETQ. The V and J ends lost 6 bases and 4 bases, in that order; junction bases with no gene match: 7. The CDR3 has 14 residues. The CDR3 DNA reads as TGCGCCAGCAACCAACAGGGGGCTGGAGAGACCCAGTACTTC. Its translation: CASNQQGAGETQYF.

This sequence joins TRBV5-1 and TRBJ1-2; D is possibly TRBD1 (5 bases). Trimming stripped 0 bases from V and 3 bases from J, with 9 bases between. Germline CDR1 reads SGHRS; CDR2 reads YFSETQ. The CDR3 covers 14 residues. The CDR3 reads CASSLGGEDYGYTF. The CDR3 DNA sequence: TGCGCCAGCAGCTTGGGGGGGGAGGACTATGGCTACACCTTC.

The chain recombines TRBV11-3 with TRBJ2-1; 12 positions agree with TRBD1. Germline V gene data show CDR1 as SGHNT and CDR2 as YENEEA. V shed 5 bases, J shed 6 bases, and the junction held 11 bases outside the gene matches. The CDR3 covers 17 residues. The CDR3 here is CASSRGAGTGGSNEQFF. The CDR3 DNA reads as TGTGCCAGCAGCCGCGGTGCCGGGACAGGGGGCAGCAATGAGCAGTTCTTC.

The V gene is TRBV25-1, the J gene TRBJ2-4, with D possibly matching TRBD2 (5 bases). The V gene lost 3 bases and the J gene lost 12 bases, with 18 bases spanning the gap. This CDR3 contains 14 residues. Germline CDR1 MGHDK, CDR2 SYGVNS. CDR3 in amino acids: CASSEQSPGVNQYF. The CDR3 DNA reads TGTGCCAGCAGTGAGCAATCCCCCGGGGTTAATCAGTACTTC.

Concerning this clone itself: This same CDR3 is encoded by further DNA sequences in the sample. The gene calls are TRBV10-3 and TRBJ2-7; 7 bases are a match to TRBD2. The CDR3 has 15 residues. The V gene end was trimmed by 10 bases and the J gene end by 0 bases; junction bases not matched to a gene: 12. Looked up from germline, CDR1 is ENHRY and CDR2 is SYGVKD. The CDR3 loop reads CATYPTGGDSYEQYF. The CDR3 bases are TGTGCCACCTACCCGACGGGGGGAGACTCCTACGAGCAGTACTTC.

This clone was seen a few times. V and J are TRBV15 and TRBJ1-1; no firm D call. Germline V gene sequence: CDR1 LNHNV, CDR2 YYDKDF (reference sequence). The CDR3 length is 15 residues. Trimming cost V 5 bases and J 1 base, with 14 bases left between them. CDR3 nucleotides: TGTGCCACCAGCCCTACAAGGGAGGCGAACACTGAAGCTTTCTTT. It encodes CATSPTREANTEAFF.

Here the CDR3 reads CAWSPDSGSPLHF. DNA for the CDR3: TGTGCCTGGAGTCCCGACAGTGGATCACCCCTCCACTTT. The rearrangement uses TRBV30 and TRBJ1-6; D possibly corresponds to TRBD1 (5 bases). Germline V gene sequence: CDR1 GTSNPN, CDR2 SVGIG (reference sequence). The CDR3 length is 13 residues. V was shortened by 2 bases and J by 10 bases, with 12 bases between the two germline ends.

The V gene is TRBV19, the J gene TRBJ1-5; TRBD1 matches 7 bases. V was pared by 3 bases and J by 2 bases, with 16 bases of the junction left unmatched. Germline CDR1 is LNHDA and CDR2 is SQIVND (reference sequence). CDR3 size: 19 residues. CDR3 in DNA: TGTGCCAGTAGTATTAGGGGGGACAGTTCTCTTTACCGCAATCAGCCCCAGCATTTT. It specifies CASSIRGDSSLYRNQPQHF.

The chain has TRBV27 and TRBJ2-7, with D maybe TRBD2 (7 bases). Germline V gives CDR1 MNHEY, CDR2 SMNVEV (reference sequence). There are 15 residues in the CDR3. Trimming removed 4 bases from V and 6 bases from J, with 19 bases in between. The CDR3 loop reads CASSSPSGGTCEQYF. The CDR3 coding sequence is TGTGCCAGCAGTTCCCCCTCGGGGGGCACCTGCGAGCAGTACTTC.

This chain uses TRBV4-2 with TRBJ2-6; 10 bases are a match to TRBD2. Looked up from germline, CDR1 is LGHNA and CDR2 is YNFKEQ. The CDR3 has 18 residues. Germline trimming cut 4 bases from V and 0 bases from J; bases unmatched to any gene: 6. The CDR3 loop reads CASSPISGRPSGANVLTF. CDR3 nucleotides: TGTGCCAGCAGCCCAATTAGCGGGAGGCCCTCTGGGGCCAACGTCCTGACTTTC.

The chain recombines TRBV29-1 with TRBJ2-5, with 11 bases matching TRBD1. The CDR3 sequence is 13 residues long. Per the germline V gene, CDR1 is SQVTM and CDR2 is ANQGSEA. J was trimmed by 4 bases and V by 6 bases; bases with no gene match: 4. The CDR3 sequence is CSVWTGGAETQYF. In DNA form, the CDR3 reads TGCAGCGTGTGGACAGGGGGCGCAGAGACCCAGTACTTC. Variable domain in full (rest from reference TRBV29-1 and TRBJ2-5): SAVISQKPSRDICQRGTSLTIQCQVDSQVTMMFWYRQQPGQSLTLIATANQGSEATYESGFVIDKFPISRPNLTFSTLTVSNMSPEDSSIYLCSVWTGGAETQYFGPGTRLLVL.

The gene calls are TRBV5-5 and TRBJ2-5; D may be TRBD2 (7 bases). The CDR3 runs to 16 residues. V lost 9 bases and J lost 2, with 23 bases in between. Looked up from germline, CDR1 is SGHKS and CDR2 is YYEKEE (reference sequence). The CDR3 loop is CATHLRGGVGQETQYF. CDR3 nucleotide sequence: TGTGCCACCCACCTGAGGGGGGGCGTTGGGCAAGAGACCCAGTACTTC.

Remarks on this clone: The junction departs from the called germline gene at one end, perhaps through a read error. CDR3 sequence reads: CASSWRQGTYEQYF. CDR3 nucleotides: TGCGCCAGCAGCTGGCGACAGGGGACCTACGAGCAGTACTTC. The chain has TRBV7-2 and TRBJ2-7; 8 bases map to TRBD1. CDR1 and CDR2 from the germline V gene are SGHTA and FQGNSA. This CDR3 is built from 14 residues.

This clone turned up a few times. This chain joins TRBV6-5 and TRBJ2-7, with 9 nucleotides matching TRBD1. V shed 6 bases, J shed 2 bases, and the junction held 2 bases outside the gene matches. The length of the CDR3 is 13 residues. Germline assignment: CDR1 MNHEY and CDR2 SVGAGI. The CDR3 DNA follows: TGTGCCAGCAGGACAGGGGGAGCCTACGAGCAGTACTTC. Amino acids: CASRTGGAYEQYF.

This clone was counted only a few times. The chain carries TRBV5-1 and TRBJ2-1; 7 positions match TRBD1. The length of the CDR3 is 15 residues. Germline V gene sequence: CDR1 SGHRS, CDR2 YFSETQ. Trimming removed 4 bases from V and 2 bases from J; junction bases left unmatched: 6. The CDR3 nucleotides read TGCGCCAGCAGCGTTCTAGGGGGCGCCTACAATGAGCAGTTCTTC. Its protein is CASSVLGGAYNEQFF.

CDR3 sequence reads: CASSSLLGTVSYEQYF. For the CDR3, the DNA is TGTGCCAGCAGTTCCCTCTTAGGTACAGTCTCCTACGAGCAGTACTTC. The V gene is TRBV6-5, the J gene TRBJ2-7; D unresolved. The germline gives CDR1 MNHEY, CDR2 SVGAGI. Trimming took off 4 bases at V and 0 bases at J, with 16 bases between the two ends. This CDR3 has 16 amino acids.